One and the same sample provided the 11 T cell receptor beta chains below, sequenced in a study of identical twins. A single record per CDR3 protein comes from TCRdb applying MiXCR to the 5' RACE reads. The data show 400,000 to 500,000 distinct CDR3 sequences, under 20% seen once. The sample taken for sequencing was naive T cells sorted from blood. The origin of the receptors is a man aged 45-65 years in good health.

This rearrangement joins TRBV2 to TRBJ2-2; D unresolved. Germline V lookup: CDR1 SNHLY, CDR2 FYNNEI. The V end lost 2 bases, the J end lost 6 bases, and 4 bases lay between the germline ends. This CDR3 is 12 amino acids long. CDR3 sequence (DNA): TGTGCCAGCAGTGAAACGTCCGGGGAGCTGTTTTTT. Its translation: CASSETSGELFF.

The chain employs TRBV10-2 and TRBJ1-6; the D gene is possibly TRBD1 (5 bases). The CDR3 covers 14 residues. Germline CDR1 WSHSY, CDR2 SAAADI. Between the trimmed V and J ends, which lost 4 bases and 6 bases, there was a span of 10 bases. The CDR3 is CASSATGRNSPLHF. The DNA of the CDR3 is TGCGCCAGCAGTGCTACGGGGCGTAATTCACCCCTCCACTTT.

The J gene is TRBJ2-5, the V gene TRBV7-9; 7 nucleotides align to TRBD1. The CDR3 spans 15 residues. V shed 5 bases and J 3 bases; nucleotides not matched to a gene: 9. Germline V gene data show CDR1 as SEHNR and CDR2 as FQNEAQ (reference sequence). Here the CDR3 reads CASSKRQGREETQYF. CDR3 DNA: TGTGCCAGCAGCAAGCGACAGGGTCGGGAAGAGACCCAGTACTTC. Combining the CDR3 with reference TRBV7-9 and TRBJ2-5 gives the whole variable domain DTGVSQNPRHKITKRGQNVTFRCDPISEHNRLYWYRQTLGQGPEFLTYFQNEAQLEKSRLLSDRFSAERPKGSFSTLEIQRTEQGDSAMYLCASSKRQGREETQYFGPGTRLLVL.

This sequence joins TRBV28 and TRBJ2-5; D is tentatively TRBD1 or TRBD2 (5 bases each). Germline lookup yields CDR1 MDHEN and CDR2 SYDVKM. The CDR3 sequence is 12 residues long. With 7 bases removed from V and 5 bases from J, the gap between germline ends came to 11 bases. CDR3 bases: TGTGCCAGCAAGGGGACCGGGGAGACCCAGTACTTC. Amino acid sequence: CASKGTGETQYF.

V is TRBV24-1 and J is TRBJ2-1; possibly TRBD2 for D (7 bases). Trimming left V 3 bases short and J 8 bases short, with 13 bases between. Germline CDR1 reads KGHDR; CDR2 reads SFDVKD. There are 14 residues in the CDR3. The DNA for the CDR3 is TGTGCCACCAGTGATGTGGGGGGGGCCTATGAGCAGTTCTTC. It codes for CATSDVGGAYEQFF.

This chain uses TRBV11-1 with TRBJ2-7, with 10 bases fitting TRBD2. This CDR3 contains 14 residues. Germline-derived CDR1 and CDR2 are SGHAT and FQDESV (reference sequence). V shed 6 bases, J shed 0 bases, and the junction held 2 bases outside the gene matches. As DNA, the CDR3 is TGTGCCAGCAGGAGCGGGGGGGCCTCCTACGAGCAGTACTTC. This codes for CASRSGGASYEQYF.

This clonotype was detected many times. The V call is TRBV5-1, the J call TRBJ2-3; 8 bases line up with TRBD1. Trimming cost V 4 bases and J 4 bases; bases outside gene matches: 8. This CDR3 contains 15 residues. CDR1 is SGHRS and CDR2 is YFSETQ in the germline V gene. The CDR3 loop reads CASSPSGGSSDTQYF. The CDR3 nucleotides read TGCGCCAGCAGCCCGTCAGGGGGCAGCTCAGATACGCAGTATTTT.

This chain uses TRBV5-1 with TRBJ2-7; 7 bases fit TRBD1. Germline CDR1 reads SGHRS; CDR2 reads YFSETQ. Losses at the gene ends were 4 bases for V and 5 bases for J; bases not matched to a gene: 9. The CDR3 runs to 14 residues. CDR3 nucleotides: TGCGCCAGCAGCCCGGGACAGCCCAGAAACGAGCAGTACTTC. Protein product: CASSPGQPRNEQYF.

CDR3 region: CASGGQGYGYTF. The CDR3 DNA follows: TGTGCCAGCGGCGGCCAGGGGTATGGCTACACCTTC. The chain links TRBV11-1 to TRBJ1-2; D is perhaps TRBD1 (6 bases). V was trimmed by 8 bases and J by 5 bases, leaving 12 bases between them. Looked up from germline, CDR1 is SGHAT and CDR2 is FQDESV (reference sequence). The CDR3 is 12 residues long.

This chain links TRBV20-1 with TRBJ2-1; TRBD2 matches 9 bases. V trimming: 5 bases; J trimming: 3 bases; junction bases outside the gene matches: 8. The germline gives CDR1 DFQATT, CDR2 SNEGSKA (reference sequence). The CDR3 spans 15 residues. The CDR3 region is CSAALLAGDYNEQFF. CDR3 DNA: TGCAGTGCTGCACTTTTAGCGGGAGACTACAATGAGCAGTTCTTC.

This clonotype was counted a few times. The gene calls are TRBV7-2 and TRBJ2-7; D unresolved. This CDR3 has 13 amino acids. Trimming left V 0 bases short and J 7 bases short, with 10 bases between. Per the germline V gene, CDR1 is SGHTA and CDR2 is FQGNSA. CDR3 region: CASSLATRSEQYF. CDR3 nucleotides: TGTGCCAGCAGCTTAGCGACAAGGAGTGAGCAGTACTTC.